Following are 4 T cell receptor beta chains from one sample sequenced in a study of T cell repertoires in cytomegalovirus infection. TCRdb reanalysed the reads using MiXCR and keeps one entry per CDR3 protein. The sample carries some 700,000 distinct CDR3 sequences, under 40% recorded once. The sequencing sample was made of PBMCs. Receptors were obtained from a human donor in good health (CMV status not recorded). Some clones in this sample may be carry-over from other donors' samples.

This clonotype showed up many times. Germline is not matched at one junction end, which may reflect a read error. The chain carries TRBV7-7 and TRBJ2-3; unclear D gene. CDR1 is SSHAT and CDR2 is FNYEAQ in the germline V gene (reference sequence). The CDR3 length is 13 residues. This chain's CDR3 is CASSFMRSDTQYF. CDR3 DNA sequence: TGTGCTAGCAGCTTTATGCGGTCAGATACGCAGTATTTT.

This clonotype was seen at least ten times. The V and J genes are TRBV7-2 and TRBJ2-3; TRBD2 agrees at 9 bases. The V gene's germline CDR1 is SGHTA and CDR2 FQGNSA. The CDR3 has 16 amino acids. The J segment lost 3 bases and the V segment lost 0 bases, leaving 4 bases of the junction unmatched. DNA of the CDR3: TGTGCCAGCAGCTTAGCCGTGACTAGCGGAACAGATACGCAGTATTTT. This encodes CASSLAVTSGTDTQYF.

The gene calls are TRBV10-3 and TRBJ1-5; 7 positions match TRBD1. This CDR3 is 14 amino acids long. CDR1 ENHRY and CDR2 SYGVKD come from the germline V gene. V gave up 2 bases and J gave up 4 bases; unmatched junction bases: 2. The chain's CDR3 is CAISETGANQPQHF. In nucleotides, the CDR3 is TGTGCCATCAGTGAGACAGGGGCAAATCAGCCCCAGCATTTT.

This clonotype was picked up a small number of times. The rearrangement uses TRBV18 and TRBJ2-7; tentatively, D is TRBD2 (5 bases). Germline V gives CDR1 KGHSH, CDR2 LQKENI. The CDR3 runs to 15 residues. The germline V and J ends were trimmed by 3 bases and 1 base, with 13 bases remaining between them. CDR3 DNA sequence: TGTGCCAGCTCACCTAGAGGGAGTGGGTCCTACGAGCAGTACTTC. Its protein is CASSPRGSGSYEQYF.